This T cell receptor beta chain was found in a study of CD4 T cells in relation to SARS-CoV-2 and coronaviruses. Across the study: Convalescent donors were aged about 21 to 75, with median approximately 39 years. Shared crossreactive spike epitopes were mapped to their HLA restriction. Points from the study as a whole: Pre-pandemic and post-infection samples never came from the same donor. Crossreactive clones expanded significantly less to SARS-CoV-2 than monoreactive clones.

Assay: immunoSEQ multiplex PCR; the TCRdb copy retains only in-frame clones and omits some. The sample yields about 36,000 clones, over 70% seen once. This clone came up once. Antigen specificity is unknown. The sequencing sample was made of memory CD4+ T cells from PBMCs, cultured in vitro. The clonotype originates from an adult with COVID-19.

The CDR3: CASRRTGGYQPQHF. Here the CDR3 DNA reads TGTGCCAGCAGGCGAACAGGGGGCTATCAGCCCCAGCATTTT. The chain has TRBV2 and TRBJ1-5; 9 nucleotides agree with TRBD1. Germline V gene data show CDR1 as SNHLY and CDR2 as FYNNEI. The CDR3 runs to 14 residues. V was pared by 6 bases and J by 5 bases, with 5 bases of the junction left unmatched. The full variable domain, its missing parts supplied by reference TRBV2 and TRBJ1-5, is EPEVTQTPSHQVTQMGQEVILRCVPISNHLYFYWYRQILGQKVEFLVSFYNNEISEKSEIFDDQFSVERPDGSNFTLKIRSTKLEDSAMYFCASRRTGGYQPQHFGDGTRLSIL.